The entry below gives a single T cell receptor beta chain sequence along with its context. Germline V gene lookup returns CDR1 DFQATT and CDR2 SNEGSKA (reference sequence). This CDR3 spans 15 amino acids. This sample was taken from a study of T cells expressing NK-cell markers. UMI-tagged 5'RACE template switching yielded the TCR beta cDNA. TCRdb processed the 5' RACE reads again and assigns one entry to each CDR3 protein, with no DNA. The listing contains about 120,000 distinct CDR3 sequences. This chain connects TRBV20-1 to TRBJ2-3; TCRdb reports TRBD2, a call that lacks DNA to check it against. The material sequenced was blood T cells: a sorted CD56 or NKG2C T cell subset, CD4+ or CD8+ T cells, or bulk PBMC T cells (not recorded which). The sequence was collected from a woman aged 18 to 69 in good health. The CDR3 region is CSACRTSGMLDTQYF.